The present entry profiles one TCR beta chain with its context. This clone's antigen is unknown. No base quality information exists; no much larger clone differs at one position. The reads were generated on an Illumina HiSeq 1500. TCRdb itself trimmed the public reads at Q25 with fastp, ran MiXCR and retained productive beta chains. Rows are combined by CDR3 protein, so each entry shows the most common genes and DNA. Within this sample are roughly 920,000 distinct CDR3 sequences, with roughly a third of them counted one time only. Roughly an eighth of the sample is taken by the ten largest. This sample is part of a study of T cell repertoires in cytomegalovirus infection (dated by TCRdb to about 2019). Study-wide context: Alongside well-studied HLA-B-restricted epitopes, the peptide stimulations were aimed at recently identified HLA-C-restricted CMV epitopes, whose presentation resists viral immunomodulation. The HLA type of each donor mattered for the analysis, because public TCR beta signatures pointed to carriage of CMV infection along with the matching HLA type.

This specimen's treatment or condition label, interpreted: in vitro stimulation with specific CMV peptide epitopes to enrich CMV-specific T cells. What the authors observed across the whole study: The ex vivo response was dominated by HLA-C-restricted CMV-specific TCR beta clonotypes, which also provided the single most frequent clonotype in two of eight donors. In both this cohort and an independent cohort of 352 donors, the cumulative frequency of public TCR beta family members distinguished carriers of CMV infection plus the relevant HLA type.

The germline V gene encodes CDR1 SEHNR and CDR2 FQNEAQ (reference sequence). The CDR3, from cysteine to phenylalanine, totals 15 residues. Solely the CDR3 DNA is kept, with 45 bases framed from the first base. The junction shows trimming of 4 bases on V and 8 bases on J, and the gene matches do not reach 13 bases of it. The V gene is TRBV7-9 and the J gene is TRBJ1-2, and TRBD1 matches 7 of the central bases. The clonotype originates from a human donor in good health (CMV status not recorded). Some clones in this sample may be carry-over from other donors' samples. Sequencing used cultured CD8+ T cells from PBMCs, obtained from culture after CMV antigen stimulation. The base sequence is TGTGCCAGCAGCTCCCCGACAGGGAAGATGGAAGGCTACACCTTC. The translation is CASSSPTGKMEGYTF.